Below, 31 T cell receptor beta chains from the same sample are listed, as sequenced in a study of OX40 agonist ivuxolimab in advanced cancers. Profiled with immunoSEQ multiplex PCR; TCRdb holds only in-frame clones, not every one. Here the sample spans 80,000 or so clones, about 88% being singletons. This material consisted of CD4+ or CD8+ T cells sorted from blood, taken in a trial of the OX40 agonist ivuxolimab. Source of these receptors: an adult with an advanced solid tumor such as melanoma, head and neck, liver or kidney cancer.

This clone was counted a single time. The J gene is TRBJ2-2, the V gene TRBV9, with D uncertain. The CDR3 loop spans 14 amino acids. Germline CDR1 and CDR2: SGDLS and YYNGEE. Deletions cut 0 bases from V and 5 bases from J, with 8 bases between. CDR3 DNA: TGTGCCAGCAGCGTAGCGCCCGGGACCGGGGAGCTGTTTTTT. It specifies CASSVAPGTGELFF.

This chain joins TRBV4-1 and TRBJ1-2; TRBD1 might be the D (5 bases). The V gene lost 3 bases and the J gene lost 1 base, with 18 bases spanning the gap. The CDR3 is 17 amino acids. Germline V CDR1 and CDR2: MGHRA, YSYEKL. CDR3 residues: CASSHGLGGTDNYGYTF. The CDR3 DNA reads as TGCGCCAGCAGCCATGGACTCGGGGGGACCGATAACTATGGCTACACCTTC.

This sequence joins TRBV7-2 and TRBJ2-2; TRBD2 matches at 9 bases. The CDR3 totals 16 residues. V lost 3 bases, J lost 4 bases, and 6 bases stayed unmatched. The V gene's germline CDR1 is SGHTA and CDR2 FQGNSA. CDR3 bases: TGTGCCAGCAGCTTCTCAAGCGGGGGGAGCACCGGGGAGCTGTTTTTT. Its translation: CASSFSSGGSTGELFF. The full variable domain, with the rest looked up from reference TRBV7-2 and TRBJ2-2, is GAGVSQSPSNKVTEKGKDVELRCDPISGHTALYWYRQSLGQGLEFLIYFQGNSAPDKSGLPSDRFSAERTGGSVSTLTIQRTQQEDSAVYLCASSFSSGGSTGELFFGEGSRLTVL.

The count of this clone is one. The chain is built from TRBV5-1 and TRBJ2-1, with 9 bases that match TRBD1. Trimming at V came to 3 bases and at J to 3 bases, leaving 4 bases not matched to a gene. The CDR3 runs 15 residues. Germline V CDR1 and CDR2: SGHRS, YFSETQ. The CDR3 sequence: CASSWGTGYYNEQFF. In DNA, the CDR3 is TGCGCCAGCAGCTGGGGGACAGGGTACTACAATGAGCAGTTCTTC.

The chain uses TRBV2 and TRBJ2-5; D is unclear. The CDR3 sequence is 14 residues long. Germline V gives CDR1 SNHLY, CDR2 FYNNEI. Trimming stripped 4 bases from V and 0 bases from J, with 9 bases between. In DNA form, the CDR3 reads TGTGCCAGCAGTGCGACAACGTACCAAGAGACCCAGTACTTC. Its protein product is CASSATTYQETQYF.

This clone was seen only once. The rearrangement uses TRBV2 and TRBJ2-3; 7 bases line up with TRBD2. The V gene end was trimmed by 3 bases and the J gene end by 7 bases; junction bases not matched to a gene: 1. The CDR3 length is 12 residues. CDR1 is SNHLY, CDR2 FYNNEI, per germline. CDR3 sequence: CASSEGGNTQYF. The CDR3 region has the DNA TGTGCCAGCAGTGAGGGGGGGAATACGCAGTATTTT.

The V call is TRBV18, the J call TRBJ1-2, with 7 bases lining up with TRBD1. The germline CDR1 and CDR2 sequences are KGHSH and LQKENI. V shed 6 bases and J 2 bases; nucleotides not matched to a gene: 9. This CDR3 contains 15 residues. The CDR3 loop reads CASSLTGAMNYGYTF. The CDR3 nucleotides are TGTGCCAGCTCTCTCACAGGGGCTATGAACTATGGCTACACCTTC.

The CDR3 spells CASSFSVRGSQETQYF. CDR3 sequence (DNA): TGTGCCAGCAGTTTTTCAGTGAGGGGGTCCCAAGAGACCCAGTACTTC. The chain links TRBV28 to TRBJ2-5; possibly TRBD1 for D (6 bases). CDR3 length equals 16 residues. The V gene's germline CDR1 is MDHEN and CDR2 SYDVKM. V was shortened by 3 bases and J by 1 base, with 15 bases between the two germline ends.

CDR3 nucleotides: TGTGCCAGCAGCTACCGACTAGCGGGCCTTACCTACGAGCAGTACTTC. Translation gives CASSYRLAGLTYEQYF. This chain joins TRBV5-5 and TRBJ2-7, with 10 bases identical to TRBD2. Per the germline V gene, CDR1 is SGHKS and CDR2 is YYEKEE (reference sequence). V shed 3 bases and J 2 bases; nucleotides not matched to a gene: 8. The length of the CDR3 is 16 residues.

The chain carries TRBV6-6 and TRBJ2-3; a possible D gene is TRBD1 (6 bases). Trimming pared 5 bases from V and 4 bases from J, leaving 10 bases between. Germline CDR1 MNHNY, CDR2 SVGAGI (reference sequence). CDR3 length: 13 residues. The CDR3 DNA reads TGTGCCAGCAGTCCCCCAGGGGCAGATACGCAGTATTTT. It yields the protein CASSPPGADTQYF.

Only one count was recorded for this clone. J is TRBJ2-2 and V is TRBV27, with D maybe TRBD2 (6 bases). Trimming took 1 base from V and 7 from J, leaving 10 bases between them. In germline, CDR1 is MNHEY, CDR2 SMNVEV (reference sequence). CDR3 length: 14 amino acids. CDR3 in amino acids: CASSLLAGSGELFF. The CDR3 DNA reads TGTGCCAGCAGTTTATTAGCCGGGAGCGGGGAGCTGTTTTTT.

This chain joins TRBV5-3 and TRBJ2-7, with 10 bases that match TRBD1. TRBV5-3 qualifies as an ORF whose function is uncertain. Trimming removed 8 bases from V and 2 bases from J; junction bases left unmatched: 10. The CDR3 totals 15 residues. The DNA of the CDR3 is TGTGCCAGCAGCCCCGGGACAGGGGTGCCCTACGAGCAGTACTTC. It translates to CASSPGTGVPYEQYF.

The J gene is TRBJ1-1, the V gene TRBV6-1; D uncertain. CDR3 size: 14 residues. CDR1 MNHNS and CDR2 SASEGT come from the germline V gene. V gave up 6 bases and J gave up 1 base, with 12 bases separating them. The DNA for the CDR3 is TGTGCCAGCAGCCCACTTGCGGAGAACACTGAAGCTTTCTTT. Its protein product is CASSPLAENTEAFF.

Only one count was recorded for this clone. This CDR3 reads CASSVDRQGGETQYF. CDR3 DNA: TGTGCCAGCAGCGTGGACCGACAGGGAGGGGAGACCCAGTACTTC. The gene calls are TRBV9 and TRBJ2-5; D may correspond to TRBD1 or TRBD2 (7 bases each). The CDR3 is made up of 15 amino acids. The V gene's germline CDR1 is SGDLS and CDR2 YYNGEE. V was clipped by 2 bases and J by 5 bases, with 16 bases between them. Full variable domain (missing parts from reference TRBV9 and TRBJ2-5): DSGVTQTPKHLITATGQRVTLRCSPRSGDLSVYWYQQSLDQGLQFLIQYYNGEERAKGNILERFSAQQFPDLHSELNLSSLELGDSALYFCASSVDRQGGETQYFGPGTRLLVL.

In DNA, the CDR3 is TGCGCCAGCAGCTTTGACAGGGCTGGGGCCAACGTCCTGACTTTC. Amino acids: CASSFDRAGANVLTF. The chain is built from TRBV5-1 and TRBJ2-6; TRBD1 aligns across 7 bases. V was pared by 2 bases and J by 2 bases, with 1 base of the junction left unmatched. Germline V gives CDR1 SGHRS, CDR2 YFSETQ. CDR3 length: 15 amino acids.

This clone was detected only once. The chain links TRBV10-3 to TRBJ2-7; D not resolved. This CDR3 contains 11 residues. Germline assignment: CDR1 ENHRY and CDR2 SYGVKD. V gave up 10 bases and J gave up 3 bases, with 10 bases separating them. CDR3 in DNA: TGTGCCAGAAATACCAACTACGAGCAGTACTTC. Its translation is CARNTNYEQYF.

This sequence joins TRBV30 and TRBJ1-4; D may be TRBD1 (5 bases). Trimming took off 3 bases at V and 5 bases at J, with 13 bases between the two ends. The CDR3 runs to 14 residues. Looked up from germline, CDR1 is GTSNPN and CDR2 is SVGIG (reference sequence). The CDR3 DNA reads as TGTGCCTGGAGATCGCAATGGGGCAATGAAAAACTGTTTTTT. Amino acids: CAWRSQWGNEKLFF.

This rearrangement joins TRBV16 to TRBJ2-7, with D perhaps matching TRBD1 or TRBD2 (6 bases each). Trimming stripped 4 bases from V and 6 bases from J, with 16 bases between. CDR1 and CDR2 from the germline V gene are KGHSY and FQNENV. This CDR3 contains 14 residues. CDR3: CASSPPWGAAEQYF. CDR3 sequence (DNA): TGTGCCAGCAGCCCCCCGTGGGGGGCGGCCGAGCAGTACTTC.

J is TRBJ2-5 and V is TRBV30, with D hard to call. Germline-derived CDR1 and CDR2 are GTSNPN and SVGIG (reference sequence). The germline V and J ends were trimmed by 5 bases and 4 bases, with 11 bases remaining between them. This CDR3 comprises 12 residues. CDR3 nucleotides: TGTGCCTGGGGGTCCCTGGGAGAGACCCAGTACTTC. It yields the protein CAWGSLGETQYF.

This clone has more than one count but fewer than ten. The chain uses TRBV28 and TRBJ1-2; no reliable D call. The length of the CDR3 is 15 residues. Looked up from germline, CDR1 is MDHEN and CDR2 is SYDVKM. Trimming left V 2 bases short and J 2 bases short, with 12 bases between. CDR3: CASSLTMDGNYGYTF. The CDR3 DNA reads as TGTGCCAGCAGTTTAACAATGGACGGAAACTATGGCTACACCTTC.

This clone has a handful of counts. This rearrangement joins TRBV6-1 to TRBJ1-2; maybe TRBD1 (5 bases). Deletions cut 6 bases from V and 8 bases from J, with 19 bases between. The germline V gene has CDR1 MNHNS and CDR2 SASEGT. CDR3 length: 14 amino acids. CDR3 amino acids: CASSLPDHGGGYTF. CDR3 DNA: TGTGCCAGCAGCCTACCCGACCACGGGGGAGGCTACACCTTC.

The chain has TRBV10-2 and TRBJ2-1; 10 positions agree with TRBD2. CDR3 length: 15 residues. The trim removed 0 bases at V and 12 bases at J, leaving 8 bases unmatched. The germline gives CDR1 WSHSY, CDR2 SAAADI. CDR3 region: CASSESAGGFFRQFF. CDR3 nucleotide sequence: TGCGCCAGCAGTGAGTCAGCGGGAGGGTTTTTTAGGCAGTTCTTC.

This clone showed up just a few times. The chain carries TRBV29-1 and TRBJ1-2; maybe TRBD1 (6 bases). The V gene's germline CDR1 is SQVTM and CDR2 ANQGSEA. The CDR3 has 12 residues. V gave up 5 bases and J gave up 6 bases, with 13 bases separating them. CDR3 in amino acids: CSVYRVIDGYTF. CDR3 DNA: TGCAGCGTTTACAGGGTTATTGATGGCTACACCTTC.

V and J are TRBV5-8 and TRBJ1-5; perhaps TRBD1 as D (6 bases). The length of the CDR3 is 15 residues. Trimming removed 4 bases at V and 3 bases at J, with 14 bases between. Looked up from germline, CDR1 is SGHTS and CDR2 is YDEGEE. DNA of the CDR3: TGTGCCAGCAGCCGCACAGGGCGGATCAATCAGCCCCAGCATTTT. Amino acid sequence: CASSRTGRINQPQHF.

Here the CDR3 reads CASSQGRGGTQYF. CDR3 nucleotides: TGCGCCAGCAGCCAAGGACGGGGAGGGACCCAGTACTTC. The chain employs TRBV4-3 and TRBJ2-5; TRBD2 might be the D (6 bases). V lost 1 base to trimming and J lost 7 bases, with 10 bases between them. CDR3 size: 13 residues. Germline assignment: CDR1 LGHNA and CDR2 YSLEER.

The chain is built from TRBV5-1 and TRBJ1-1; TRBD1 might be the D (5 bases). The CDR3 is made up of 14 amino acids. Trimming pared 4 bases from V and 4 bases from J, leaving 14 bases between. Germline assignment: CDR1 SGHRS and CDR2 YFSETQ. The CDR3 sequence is CASSLWAGSTEAFF. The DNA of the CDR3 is TGCGCCAGCAGCCTGTGGGCAGGGAGCACTGAAGCTTTCTTT.

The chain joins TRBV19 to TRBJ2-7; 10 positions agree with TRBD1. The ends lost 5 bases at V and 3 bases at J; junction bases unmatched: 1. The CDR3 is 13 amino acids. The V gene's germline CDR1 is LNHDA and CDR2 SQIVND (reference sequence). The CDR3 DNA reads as TGTGCCAGTAGTCGGGACAGGGGCTACGAGCAGTACTTC. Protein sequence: CASSRDRGYEQYF.

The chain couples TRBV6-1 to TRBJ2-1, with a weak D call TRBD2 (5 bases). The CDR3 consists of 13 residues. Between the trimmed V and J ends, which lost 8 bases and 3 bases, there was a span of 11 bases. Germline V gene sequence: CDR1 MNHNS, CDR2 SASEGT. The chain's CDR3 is CASHQSGYNEQFF. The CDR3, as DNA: TGTGCCAGCCATCAAAGCGGCTACAATGAGCAGTTCTTC.

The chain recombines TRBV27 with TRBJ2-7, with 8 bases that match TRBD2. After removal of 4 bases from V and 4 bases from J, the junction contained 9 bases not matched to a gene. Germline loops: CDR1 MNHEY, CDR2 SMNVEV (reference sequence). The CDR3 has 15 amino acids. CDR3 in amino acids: CASSSLGLAEYEQYF. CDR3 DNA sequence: TGTGCCAGCAGTTCACTAGGACTAGCTGAATACGAGCAGTACTTC.

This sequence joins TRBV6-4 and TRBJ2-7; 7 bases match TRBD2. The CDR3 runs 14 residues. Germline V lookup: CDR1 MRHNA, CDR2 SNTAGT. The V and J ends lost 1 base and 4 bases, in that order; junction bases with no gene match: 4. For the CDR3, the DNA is TGTGCCAGCAGTGACTGGCGGGGGAGGTACGAGCAGTACTTC. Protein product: CASSDWRGRYEQYF.

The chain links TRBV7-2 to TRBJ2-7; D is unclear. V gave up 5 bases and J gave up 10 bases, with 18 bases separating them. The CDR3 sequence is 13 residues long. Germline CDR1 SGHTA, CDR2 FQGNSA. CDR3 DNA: TGTGCCAGCAGCCCCTCGCAACAGCGTGATCAGTACTTC. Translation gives CASSPSQQRDQYF.